One sample yielded the 10 T cell receptor beta chains listed below, sequenced in a study of blood T cell repertoires in COVID-19. Sequenced by immunoSEQ multiplex PCR; TCRdb stores in-frame clones only, minus some. The table includes about 110,000 clones, 84% detected once. The sequenced sample was peripheral blood. The receptors here all came from a human donor in a cohort sampled during active COVID-19.

The gene calls are TRBV5-1 and TRBJ1-3; weak D call: TRBD1 (6 bases). The CDR3 loop spans 14 amino acids. Germline lookup yields CDR1 SGHRS and CDR2 YFSETQ. V lost 8 bases to trimming and J lost 0 bases, with 12 bases between them. The CDR3 DNA follows: TGCGCCAGTCAACGGGACAACTCTGGAAACACCATATATTTT. Translation gives CASQRDNSGNTIYF.

The chain combines TRBV5-1 with TRBJ2-3; D remains unclear. CDR1 is SGHRS and CDR2 is YFSETQ in the germline V gene. V lost 5 bases, J lost 0 bases, and 13 bases lay in between. This CDR3 spans 15 amino acids. This CDR3 is CASSLQSPSTDTQYF. DNA of the CDR3: TGCGCCAGCAGTCTACAGAGTCCTAGCACAGATACGCAGTATTTT.

The V and J genes are TRBV19 and TRBJ2-7; 13 bases match TRBD2. From germline, CDR1 is LNHDA and CDR2 SQIVND (reference sequence). V gave up 6 bases and J gave up 3 bases; unmatched junction bases: 11. The CDR3 sequence is 17 residues long. As DNA, the CDR3 is TGTGCCAGTAGAGGGGCCTCTGGGACTAGCGGGAACTACGAGCAGTACTTC. Translating gives CASRGASGTSGNYEQYF.

V usage is TRBV30 and J usage is TRBJ2-7, with D perhaps matching TRBD2 (6 bases). V lost 1 base and J lost 6, with 13 bases in between. Germline V lookup: CDR1 GTSNPN, CDR2 SVGIG (reference sequence). This CDR3 is built from 13 residues. DNA of the CDR3: TGTGCCTGGAGTGCTCCGGCGGGGATCGAGCAGTACGTC. This codes for CAWSAPAGIEQYV.

This rearrangement joins TRBV3-1 (or the pseudogene TRBV3-2) to TRBJ2-4, with D uncertain. Trimming stripped 1 base from V and 2 bases from J, with 12 bases between. Germline lookup yields CDR1 LGHDT and CDR2 YNNKEL (reference sequence). The CDR3 covers 16 residues. In DNA form, the CDR3 reads TGTGCCAGCAGCCAAGCGTCCAGTTGGTCCAAAAACATTCAGTACTTC. Amino acids: CASSQASSWSKNIQYF.

The V call is TRBV4-2, the J call TRBJ2-7; the D gene is possibly TRBD1 (7 bases). V lost 4 bases and J 2 bases, leaving 15 bases between the germline ends. The CDR3 loop spans 15 amino acids. CDR1 and CDR2 from the germline V gene are LGHNA and YNFKEQ. DNA for the CDR3: TGTGCCAGCAGCCTGGAGGGACAGATCGCCTACGAGCAGTACTTC. Translation: CASSLEGQIAYEQYF.

This CDR3 reads CASSLKDFNTEAFF. CDR3 sequence (DNA): TGTGCCAGCAGCTTAAAGGACTTTAACACTGAAGCTTTCTTT. The genes are TRBV5-4 and TRBJ1-1; D remains ambiguous. V was trimmed by 2 bases and J by 2 bases, leaving 10 bases between them. The CDR3 has 14 amino acids. Germline V CDR1 and CDR2: SGHNT, YYREEE (reference sequence).

In DNA, the CDR3 is TGTGCCAGCAGTTTGTTGGGGGCGCTGGAGACCCAGTACTTC. Translated: CASSLLGALETQYF. The chain couples TRBV28 to TRBJ2-5, with D possibly being TRBD1 (6 bases). Germline CDR1 and CDR2: MDHEN and SYDVKM. This CDR3 spans 14 amino acids. The V and J ends lost 3 bases and 5 bases respectively, with 13 bases between them.

The table lists this clone with a few counts. In DNA, the CDR3 is TGTGCCACCAGTGCCAGGGGACAGAACTATGGCTACACCTTC. It specifies CATSARGQNYGYTF. The chain carries TRBV24-1 and TRBJ1-2; 7 bases fit TRBD1. CDR1 and CDR2 (germline): KGHDR, SFDVKD. This CDR3 has 14 amino acids. V trimming: 5 bases; J trimming: 2 bases; junction bases outside the gene matches: 4.

This rearrangement joins TRBV18 to TRBJ2-1, with D tentatively TRBD2 (7 bases). Per germline, CDR1 KGHSH and CDR2 LQKENI. Trimming pared 0 bases from V and 2 bases from J, leaving 11 bases between. This CDR3 contains 16 residues. DNA of the CDR3: TGTGCCAGCTCACCACCGTCGGGGGGCGCCTACAATGAGCAGTTCTTC. Amino acid sequence: CASSPPSGGAYNEQFF.